Shown below are 28 T cell receptor beta chains from a single sample sequenced in a study of blood T cell repertoires in COVID-19. The protocol was immunoSEQ multiplex PCR, while the TCRdb copy is restricted to in-frame clones and leaves out a portion. In the table there are about 250,000 clones, about 85% of which are singletons. The material sequenced was peripheral blood. All receptors derive from a young man with active or convalescent COVID-19.

This clone was seen once. The DNA of the CDR3 is TGTGCTAGTGGTTTGGTACTTGGCGGGGCCGGGGAGCTGTTTTTT. This codes for CASGLVLGGAGELFF. The chain has TRBV12-5 and TRBJ2-2; D is possibly TRBD2 (6 bases). Trimming shortened V by 0 bases and J by 6 bases, and 11 bases separated the two germline ends. CDR3 length: 15 amino acids. Germline V lookup: CDR1 LGHNT, CDR2 FRNRAP.

This rearrangement joins TRBV6-5 to TRBJ2-7, with D tentatively TRBD2 (5 bases). Germline V lookup: CDR1 MNHEY, CDR2 SVGAGI. The CDR3 covers 11 residues. Between the trimmed V and J ends, which lost 7 bases and 3 bases, there was a span of 7 bases. CDR3 sequence (DNA): TGTGCCAGCACGGCGGGCTACGAGCAGTACTTC. Amino acids: CASTAGYEQYF.

The chain carries TRBV30 and TRBJ2-7; D is perhaps TRBD1 (6 bases). Germline-derived CDR1 and CDR2 are GTSNPN and SVGIG (reference sequence). This CDR3 region has 15 residues. V gave up 0 bases and J gave up 4 bases, with 16 bases separating them. In DNA, the CDR3 is TGTGCCTGGAGTGTAAAGGGGGTGACAGTTTACGAGCAGTACTTC. This translates into CAWSVKGVTVYEQYF.

The V and J genes are TRBV7-3 and TRBJ2-3; 7 bases line up with TRBD2. Losses at the gene ends were 0 bases for V and 3 bases for J; bases not matched to a gene: 9. The CDR3 loop spans 17 amino acids. The germline V gene encodes CDR1 SGHTA and CDR2 FQGTGA. The CDR3 DNA reads TGTGCCAGCAGCTTAACAGGATTCGGAGCGGGGACAGATACGCAGTATTTT. This sequence encodes CASSLTGFGAGTDTQYF.

V and J are TRBV24-1 and TRBJ2-3; 7 bases are shared with TRBD1. V trimming: 3 bases; J trimming: 0 bases; junction bases outside the gene matches: 8. From germline, CDR1 is KGHDR and CDR2 SFDVKD. The CDR3 is made up of 17 amino acids. CDR3 loop: CATSDPGTDSSTDTQYF. CDR3 nucleotides: TGTGCCACCAGTGATCCCGGGACAGATTCTAGCACAGATACGCAGTATTTT.

This chain joins TRBV5-1 and TRBJ1-1, with 9 bases that match TRBD1. Germline CDR1 is SGHRS and CDR2 is YFSETQ. Trimming cost V 2 bases and J 1 base; bases outside gene matches: 6. CDR3 length: 16 residues. CDR3 DNA sequence: TGCGCCAGCAGCTTTACAGGGGGCGTCGGGAACACTGAAGCTTTCTTT. Protein product: CASSFTGGVGNTEAFF.

The chain recombines TRBV7-6 with TRBJ2-5; weak D call: TRBD2 (6 bases). The germline gives CDR1 SGHVS, CDR2 FNYEAQ. V was trimmed by 3 bases and J by 7 bases, leaving 15 bases between them. The length of the CDR3 is 14 residues. CDR3 protein: CASSLVTGEGTQYF. CDR3 in DNA: TGTGCCAGCAGCTTGGTAACGGGAGAGGGGACCCAGTACTTC.

The chain employs TRBV6-5 and TRBJ1-5; 9 bases fit TRBD1. From germline, CDR1 is MNHEY and CDR2 SVGAGI. CDR3 length: 13 residues. Trimming at V came to 10 bases and at J to 0 bases, leaving 1 base not matched to a gene. This CDR3 is CAMGQGSNQPQHF. CDR3 coding DNA: TGTGCCATGGGACAGGGTAGCAATCAGCCCCAGCATTTT.

The chain recombines TRBV5-1 with TRBJ2-1; TRBD2 is a possible D gene (6 bases). The length of the CDR3 is 16 residues. V lost 2 bases and J 0 bases, leaving 12 bases between the germline ends. Germline CDR1 reads SGHRS; CDR2 reads YFSETQ. CDR3 DNA sequence: TGCGCCAGCAGCTTTGAGGGACTTAGCTCCTACAATGAGCAGTTCTTC. This codes for CASSFEGLSSYNEQFF.

The gene calls are TRBV5-6 and TRBJ2-5, with D perhaps matching TRBD2 (7 bases). Trimming stripped 4 bases from V and 3 bases from J, with 13 bases between. Germline loops: CDR1 SGHDT, CDR2 YYEEEE. This CDR3 is built from 14 residues. The CDR3 sequence is CASSLRGGKETQYF. The CDR3 region has the DNA TGTGCCAGCAGCCTTAGGGGGGGTAAAGAGACCCAGTACTTC.

The rearrangement uses TRBV2 and TRBJ1-1; the D gene is possibly TRBD1 (5 bases). The V end was cut by 11 bases, the J end by 0 bases, with 13 bases between. This CDR3 is 13 amino acids long. Germline CDR1 reads SNHLY; CDR2 reads FYNNEI. CDR3 sequence reads: CAYSGLMNTEAFF. The DNA for the CDR3 is TGTGCCTATTCGGGACTTATGAACACTGAAGCTTTCTTT.

The chain combines TRBV12-3 or TRBV12-4 with TRBJ2-1; D possibly corresponds to TRBD2 (5 bases). CDR3 size: 13 residues. Deletions cut 3 bases from V and 8 bases from J, with 11 bases between. The CDR3 region has the DNA TGTGCCAGCAGTTTTCCCGGAGGTTATGAGCAGTTCTTC. It encodes CASSFPGGYEQFF.

V and J are TRBV29-1 and TRBJ1-2; D unclear. Trimming shortened V by 0 bases and J by 2 bases, and 4 bases separated the two germline ends. Germline-derived CDR1 and CDR2 are SQVTM and ANQGSEA. CDR3 length equals 12 residues. The chain's CDR3 is CSVEDPNYGYTF. The CDR3 DNA is TGCAGCGTTGAAGACCCGAACTATGGCTACACCTTC.

The rearrangement links TRBV19 to TRBJ1-4; TRBD1 might be the D (6 bases). This CDR3 spans 15 amino acids. Germline CDR1 and CDR2: LNHDA and SQIVND (reference sequence). V gave up 3 bases and J gave up 6 bases, with 14 bases separating them. The CDR3 protein is CASSIPGAGDEKLFF. The CDR3 DNA is TGTGCCAGTAGTATTCCAGGGGCCGGGGATGAAAAACTGTTTTTT. Using reference TRBV19 and TRBJ1-4 for the parts outside the CDR3, the full variable domain is DGGITQSPKYLFRKEGQNVTLSCEQNLNHDAMYWYRQDPGQGLRLIYYSQIVNDFQKGDIAEGYSVSREKKESFPLTVTSAQKNPTAFYLCASSIPGAGDEKLFFGSGTQLSVL.

The V gene is TRBV3-1 (or the pseudogene TRBV3-2), the J gene TRBJ2-7; TRBD2 agrees at 13 bases. CDR1 and CDR2 (germline): LGHDT, YNNKEL (reference sequence). Trimming removed 2 bases from V and 5 bases from J; junction bases left unmatched: 3. CDR3 length: 15 residues. CDR3 coding DNA: TGTGCCAGCAGCCAATCCGGACTAGCGGGAGACGAGCAGTACTTC. This gives the protein CASSQSGLAGDEQYF.

This rearrangement joins TRBV30 to TRBJ1-6; 7 positions match TRBD1. In germline, CDR1 is GTSNPN, CDR2 SVGIG (reference sequence). The CDR3 has 13 residues. With V trimmed by 0 bases and J by 14 bases, 7 bases remained unmatched. CDR3 protein: CAWSVGLDRALHF. CDR3 DNA: TGTGCCTGGAGTGTGGGGCTAGACAGGGCCCTCCACTTT.

The J gene is TRBJ2-5, the V gene TRBV11-2; 8 nucleotides agree with TRBD2. CDR3 length: 16 amino acids. V lost 3 bases to trimming and J lost 6 bases; unmatched junction nucleotides: 12. Germline-derived CDR1 and CDR2 are SGHAT and FQNNGV. This chain's CDR3 is CASSFRSRGGGKTQYF. DNA of the CDR3: TGTGCCAGCAGCTTTCGATCCCGGGGGGGCGGAAAGACCCAGTACTTC. The full variable domain, with the rest looked up from reference TRBV11-2 and TRBJ2-5, is EAGVAQSPRYKIIEKRQSVAFWCNPISGHATLYWYQQILGQGPKLLIQFQNNGVVDDSQLPKDRFSAERLKGVDSTLKIQPAKLEDSAVYLCASSFRSRGGGKTQYFGPGTRLLVL.

This rearrangement joins TRBV13 to TRBJ2-7; 7 nucleotides align to TRBD2. The length of the CDR3 is 16 residues. CDR1 PRHDT and CDR2 FYEKMQ come from the germline V gene (reference sequence). The ends lost 1 base at V and 7 bases at J; junction bases unmatched: 13. The CDR3 loop is CASSLDRAGRVGEQYF. CDR3 DNA: TGTGCCAGCAGCTTAGACCGTGCAGGGAGGGTGGGAGAGCAGTACTTC.

V gene TRBV11-2 combines with J gene TRBJ1-2; D is perhaps TRBD1 (6 bases). CDR1 is SGHAT, CDR2 FQNNGV, per germline. This CDR3 has 14 amino acids. Trimming pared 3 bases from V and 8 bases from J, leaving 16 bases between. As DNA, the CDR3 is TGTGCCAGCAGCTTTAGGGGGTCTGTACGAGGCTACACCTTC. Its protein is CASSFRGSVRGYTF.

The V and J genes are TRBV7-2 and TRBJ1-2, with TRBD1 matching over 8 bases. V lost 6 bases to trimming and J lost 7 bases; unmatched junction nucleotides: 13. The CDR3 totals 15 residues. Per germline, CDR1 SGHTA and CDR2 FQGNSA. CDR3 nucleotides: TGTGCCAGCAGTTCGGGTTTGGGACAGGTTTTTGGCTACACCTTC. This translates into CASSSGLGQVFGYTF.

The genes are TRBV10-3 and TRBJ1-5; a weak D match, TRBD1 (6 bases). The CDR3 has 13 residues. V lost 0 bases, J lost 6 bases, and 6 bases lay in between. Per germline, CDR1 ENHRY and CDR2 SYGVKD. The CDR3 reads CAISESGGQPQHF. DNA of the CDR3: TGTGCCATCAGTGAGTCAGGGGGTCAGCCCCAGCATTTT.

V is TRBV18 and J is TRBJ1-1; D is possibly TRBD1 (6 bases). CDR1 and CDR2 from the germline V gene are KGHSH and LQKENI. The CDR3 consists of 14 residues. V was trimmed by 5 bases and J by 7 bases, leaving 17 bases between them. In DNA form, the CDR3 reads TGTGCCAGCTCAAACAGGGATGGGATAGGTGAAGCTTTCTTT. Translated, it gives CASSNRDGIGEAFF.

The V call is TRBV15, the J call TRBJ2-7, with D maybe TRBD2 (6 bases). Trimming shortened V by 5 bases and J by 3 bases, and 17 bases separated the two germline ends. Germline CDR1 is LNHNV and CDR2 is YYDKDF (reference sequence). This CDR3 spans 15 amino acids. In DNA form, the CDR3 reads TGTGCCACCAGCCTAGGGACTTATTACAACTACGAGCAGTACTTC. Amino acids: CATSLGTYYNYEQYF.

The chain employs TRBV25-1 and TRBJ2-2; 10 nucleotides align to TRBD2. The CDR3 consists of 16 residues. The V and J ends lost 3 bases and 3 bases, in that order; junction bases with no gene match: 4. From germline, CDR1 is MGHDK and CDR2 SYGVNS. CDR3 nucleotides: TGTGCCAGCAGTGATCGCAGCGGGGGGGACACCGGGGAGCTGTTTTTT. It is translated as CASSDRSGGDTGELFF.

This rearrangement joins TRBV19 to TRBJ2-2, with 9 nucleotides matching TRBD1. Looked up from germline, CDR1 is LNHDA and CDR2 is SQIVND (reference sequence). V trimming: 6 bases; J trimming: 2 bases; junction bases outside the gene matches: 4. This CDR3 is 15 amino acids long. The DNA for the CDR3 is TGTGCCAGTAGGGGACAGGGAATAAACACCGGGGAGCTGTTTTTT. Protein sequence: CASRGQGINTGELFF.

The rearrangement links TRBV29-1 to TRBJ2-1; TRBD2 agrees at 9 bases. The CDR3 spans 14 residues. Looked up from germline, CDR1 is SQVTM and CDR2 is ANQGSEA. The junction had 0 bases not matched to a gene; V was cut back by 1 base and J by 2 bases. The DNA for the CDR3 is TGCAGCGTTGAAGGCGGGAGGGCCTACAATGAGCAGTTCTTC. Encoded protein: CSVEGGRAYNEQFF.

V and J are TRBV5-6 and TRBJ2-1; D uncertain. The V gene's germline CDR1 is SGHDT and CDR2 YYEEEE. Trimming stripped 2 bases from V and 0 bases from J, with 6 bases between. CDR3 length: 14 amino acids. CDR3 nucleotide sequence: TGTGCCAGCAGCTTCGGTAGCTCCTACAATGAGCAGTTCTTC. It codes for CASSFGSSYNEQFF.

The CDR3 nucleotides read TGTGCCAGCCGCCAGGGGGCCACCGGGGCCAACGTCCTGACTTTC. Translating it yields CASRQGATGANVLTF. V usage is TRBV2 and J usage is TRBJ2-6; 8 bases align to TRBD1. The CDR3 is made up of 15 amino acids. Germline CDR1 reads SNHLY; CDR2 reads FYNNEI. The trim removed 8 bases at V and 4 bases at J, leaving 7 bases unmatched.